The entry below describes one T cell receptor beta chain. Its binding antigen is unknown. Qualities for individual bases were not recorded, and no much larger clone is one base off. This entry is derived from a study of blood T cell repertoires in COVID-19 (TCRdb year 2020). As for the study more broadly: Samples from collaborators originated in the United States, Italy and Spain and spanned both the acute and convalescent phases of COVID-19. The prospective study material was composed of cDNA or gDNA derived from T cells, B-cell-depleted T cells, or PBMCs. The dataset comprised deeply sampled blood TCRbeta repertoires from subjects exposed to, actively infected with, or recovered from COVID-19. The repertoires were released in a freely available public database meant as a resource for research on the immune response to SARS-CoV-2. Samples were obtained from the ongoing ImmuneRACE study (first 160 participants) and from roughly 1,300 subjects provided by 6 global collaborators. A de-identified subject ID, COVID-19 status, age in years and sex were almost always included in the sample metadata. Where available, HLA class I and class II types were taken from metadata supplied by the sample provider and were not determined by assay-based typing. The investigation overall reported the following: The quantity of clinical and demographic metadata differed by source and by participant and was supplied without curation.

The junction carries 13 bases between V and J, which are trimmed by 3 bases and 7 bases respectively. Sequences LNHDA (CDR1) and SQIVND (CDR2) are obtained from the germline V gene (reference sequence). From its cysteine to its phenylalanine, the CDR3 spans 15 amino acids. The DNA shown is the 45-base CDR3, in frame from base 1. Collaborating institutions collected whole blood in K2EDTA tubes following their own protocols. For TCRbeta analysis, collaborators shipped samples as frozen whole blood, isolated PBMCs, or DNA extracted from either of those sample types. The immunoSEQ Assay, a bias-controlled multiplex PCR, was used to amplify TCRbeta CDR3 regions from genomic DNA. The authors' analysis ran thus. The number of nucleated cells in each sample was estimated by amplification of reference gene primers within the assay. To quantify the absolute abundance of each unique TCRbeta CDR3 rearrangement, sequence reads were collapsed and filtered. For each sample, productive Simpson clonality was calculated as the square root of Simpson's diversity index over productive rearrangements. TCRdb obtained this table from immuneACCESS and retained in-frame rearrangements with V and J assigned. These tables miss some clones; where compared with another copy, unresolved V genes account for less than half of the shortfall, and the remainder is unexplained. The V and J calls and clone size are taken from that table; D and trimming were inferred from the DNA. The sample table contains about 130,000 clones; only one count was recorded for about four fifths of them. Of the sample, about 2.9% falls within the top ten clones.

The V and J segments used are TRBV19 and TRBJ1-6; no D gene can be assigned with confidence. The receptor's source is a woman older than 75 with acute or convalescent COVID-19. The sample was peripheral blood. The DNA sequence is TGTGCCAGTAGTATCGGCGGTGGTAAGAATTCACCCCTCCACTTT. The resulting protein is CASSIGGGKNSPLHF.